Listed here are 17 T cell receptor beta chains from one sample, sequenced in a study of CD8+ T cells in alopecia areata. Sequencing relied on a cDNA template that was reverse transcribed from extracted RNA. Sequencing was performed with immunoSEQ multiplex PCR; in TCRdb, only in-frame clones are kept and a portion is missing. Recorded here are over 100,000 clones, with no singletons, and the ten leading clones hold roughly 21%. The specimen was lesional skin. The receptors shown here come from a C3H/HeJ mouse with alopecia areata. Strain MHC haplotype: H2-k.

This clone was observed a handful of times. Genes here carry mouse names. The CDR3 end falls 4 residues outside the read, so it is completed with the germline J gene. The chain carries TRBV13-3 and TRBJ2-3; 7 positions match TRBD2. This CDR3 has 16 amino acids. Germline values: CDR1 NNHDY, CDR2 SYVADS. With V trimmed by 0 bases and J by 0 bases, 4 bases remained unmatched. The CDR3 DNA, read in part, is TGTGCCAGCAGTGATGCCGACTGGGATAGTGCAGAA. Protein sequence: CASSDADWDSAE. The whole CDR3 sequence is CASSDADWDSAETLYF.

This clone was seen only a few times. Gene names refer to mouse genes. The sequenced CDR3 bases are TGTGCCAGCAGTGAGACAGGGAGCACA. Its protein is CASSETGST. The CDR3, in full, reads CASSETGSTEVFF. V usage is TRBV13-1 and J usage is TRBJ1-1, with 7 bases lining up with TRBD1. Read sequence stops 4 residues before the CDR3 end, and the germline J gene provides the missing end. Per the germline V gene, CDR1 is NSHNY and CDR2 is SYGAGN. This CDR3 spans 13 amino acids. The trim removed 2 bases at V and 4 bases at J, leaving 2 bases unmatched.

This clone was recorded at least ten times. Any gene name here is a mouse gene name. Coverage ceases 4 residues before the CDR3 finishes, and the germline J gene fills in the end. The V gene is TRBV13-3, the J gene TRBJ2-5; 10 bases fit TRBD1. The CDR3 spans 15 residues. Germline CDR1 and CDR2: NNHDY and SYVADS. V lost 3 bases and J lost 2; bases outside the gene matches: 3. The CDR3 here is CASSVTGGFQDTQYF. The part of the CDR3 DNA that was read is TGTGCCAGCAGTGTGACAGGGGGCTTCCAAGAC.

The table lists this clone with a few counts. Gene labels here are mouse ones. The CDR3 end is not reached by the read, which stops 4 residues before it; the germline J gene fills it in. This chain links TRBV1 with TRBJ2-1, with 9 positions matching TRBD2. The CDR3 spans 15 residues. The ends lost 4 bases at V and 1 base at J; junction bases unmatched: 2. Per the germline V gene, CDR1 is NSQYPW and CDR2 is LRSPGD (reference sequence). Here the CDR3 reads CTCSVGTGNYAEQFF. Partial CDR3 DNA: TGCACCTGCAGTGTTGGGACTGGGAACTATGCT. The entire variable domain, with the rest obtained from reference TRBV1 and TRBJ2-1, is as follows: VTLLEQNPRWRLVPRGQAVNLRCILKNSQYPWMSWYQQDLQKQLQWLFTLRSPGDKEVKSLPGADYLATRVTDTELRLQVANMSQGRTLYCTCSVGTGNYAEQFFGPGTRLTVL.

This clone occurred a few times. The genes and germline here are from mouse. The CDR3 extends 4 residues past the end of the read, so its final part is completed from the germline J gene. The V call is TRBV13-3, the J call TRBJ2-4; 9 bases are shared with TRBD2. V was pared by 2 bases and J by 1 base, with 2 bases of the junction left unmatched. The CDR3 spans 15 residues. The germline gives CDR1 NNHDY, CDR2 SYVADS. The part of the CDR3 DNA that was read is TGTGCCAGCAGTGAAAGACTGGGGGGTCAAAAC. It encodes CASSERLGGQN. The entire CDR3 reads CASSERLGGQNTLYF.

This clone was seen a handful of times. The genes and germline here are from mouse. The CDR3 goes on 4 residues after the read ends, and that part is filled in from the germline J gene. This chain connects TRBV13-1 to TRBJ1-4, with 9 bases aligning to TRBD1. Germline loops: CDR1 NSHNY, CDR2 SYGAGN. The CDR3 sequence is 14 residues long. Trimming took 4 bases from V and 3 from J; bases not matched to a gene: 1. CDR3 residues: CASSTGGPNERLFF. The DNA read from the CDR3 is TGTGCCAGCAGTACAGGGGGCCCCAACGAA.

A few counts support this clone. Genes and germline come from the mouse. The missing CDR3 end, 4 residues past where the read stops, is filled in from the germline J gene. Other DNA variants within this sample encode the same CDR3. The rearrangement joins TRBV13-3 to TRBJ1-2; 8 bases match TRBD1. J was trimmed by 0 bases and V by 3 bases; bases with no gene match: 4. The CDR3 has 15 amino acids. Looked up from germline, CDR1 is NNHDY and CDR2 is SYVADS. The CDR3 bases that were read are TGTGCCAGCAGTGGGGCAGGGGGCGCAAACTCC. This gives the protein CASSGAGGANS. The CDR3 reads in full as CASSGAGGANSDYTF.

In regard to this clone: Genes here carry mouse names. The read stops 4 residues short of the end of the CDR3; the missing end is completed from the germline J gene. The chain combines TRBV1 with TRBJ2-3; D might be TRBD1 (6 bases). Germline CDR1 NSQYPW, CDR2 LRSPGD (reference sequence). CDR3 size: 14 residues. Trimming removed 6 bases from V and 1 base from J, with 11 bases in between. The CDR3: CTCRQGSGAETLYF. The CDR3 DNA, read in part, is TGCACCTGCAGACAGGGAAGCGGTGCAGAA.

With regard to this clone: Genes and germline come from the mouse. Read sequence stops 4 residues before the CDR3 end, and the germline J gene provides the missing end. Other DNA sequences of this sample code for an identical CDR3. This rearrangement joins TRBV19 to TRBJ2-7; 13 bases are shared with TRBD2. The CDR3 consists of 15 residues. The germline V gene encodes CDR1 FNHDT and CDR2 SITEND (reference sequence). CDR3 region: CASSMRDWGGYEQYF. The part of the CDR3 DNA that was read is TGTGCCAGCAGTATGAGGGACTGGGGGGGATAT.

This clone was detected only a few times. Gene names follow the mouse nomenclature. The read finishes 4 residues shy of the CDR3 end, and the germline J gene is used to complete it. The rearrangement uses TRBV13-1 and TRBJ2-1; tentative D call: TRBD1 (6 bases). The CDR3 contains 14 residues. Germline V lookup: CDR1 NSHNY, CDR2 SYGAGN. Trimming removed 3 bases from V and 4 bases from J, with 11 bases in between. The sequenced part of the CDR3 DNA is TGTGCCAGCAGTGCTCCGGGACAATATGCT. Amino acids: CASSAPGQYA. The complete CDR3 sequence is CASSAPGQYAEQFF.

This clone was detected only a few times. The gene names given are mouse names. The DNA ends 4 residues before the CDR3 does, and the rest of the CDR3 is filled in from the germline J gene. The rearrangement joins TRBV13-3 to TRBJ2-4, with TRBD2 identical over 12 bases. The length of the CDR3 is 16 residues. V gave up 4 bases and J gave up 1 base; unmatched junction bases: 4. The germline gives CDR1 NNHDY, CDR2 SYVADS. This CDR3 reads CASSPGLGGRQNTLYF. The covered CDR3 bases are TGTGCCAGCAGTCCGGGACTGGGGGGACGTCAAAAC.

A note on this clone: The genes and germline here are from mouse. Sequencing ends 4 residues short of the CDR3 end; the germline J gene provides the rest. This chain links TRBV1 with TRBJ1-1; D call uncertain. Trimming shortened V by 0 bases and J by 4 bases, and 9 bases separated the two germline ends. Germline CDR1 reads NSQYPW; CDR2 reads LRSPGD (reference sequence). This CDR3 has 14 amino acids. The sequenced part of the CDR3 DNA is TGCACCTGCAGTGCAGAAGACAAATTCACA. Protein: CTCSAEDKFT. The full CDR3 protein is CTCSAEDKFTEVFF.

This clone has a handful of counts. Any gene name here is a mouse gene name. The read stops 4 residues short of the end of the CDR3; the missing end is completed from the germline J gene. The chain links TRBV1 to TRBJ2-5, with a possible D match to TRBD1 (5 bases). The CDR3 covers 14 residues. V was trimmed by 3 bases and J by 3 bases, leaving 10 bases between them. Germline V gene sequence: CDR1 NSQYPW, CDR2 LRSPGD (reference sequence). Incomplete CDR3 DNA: TGCACCTGCAGTGCCGGAGGGGAGCAAGAC. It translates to CTCSAGGEQD. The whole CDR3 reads CTCSAGGEQDTQYF. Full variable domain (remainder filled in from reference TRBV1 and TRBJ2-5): VTLLEQNPRWRLVPRGQAVNLRCILKNSQYPWMSWYQQDLQKQLQWLFTLRSPGDKEVKSLPGADYLATRVTDTELRLQVANMSQGRTLYCTCSAGGEQDTQYFGPGTRLLVL.

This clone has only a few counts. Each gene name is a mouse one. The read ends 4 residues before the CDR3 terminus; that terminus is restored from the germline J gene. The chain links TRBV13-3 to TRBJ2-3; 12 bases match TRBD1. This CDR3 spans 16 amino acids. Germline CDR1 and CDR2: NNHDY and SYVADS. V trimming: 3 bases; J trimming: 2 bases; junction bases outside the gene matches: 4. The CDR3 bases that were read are TGTGCCAGCAGTGGGGACAGGGGGCTGATTGCAGAA. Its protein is CASSGDRGLIAE. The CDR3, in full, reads CASSGDRGLIAETLYF.

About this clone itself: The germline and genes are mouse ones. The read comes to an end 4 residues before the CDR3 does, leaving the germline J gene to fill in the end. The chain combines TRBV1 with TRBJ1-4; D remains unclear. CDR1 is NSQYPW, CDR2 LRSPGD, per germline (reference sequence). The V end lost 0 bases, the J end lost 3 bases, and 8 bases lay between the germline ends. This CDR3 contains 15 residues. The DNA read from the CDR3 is TGCACCTGCAGTGCAGATCTCCAGGCCAACGAA. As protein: CTCSADLQANE. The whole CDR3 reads CTCSADLQANERLFF. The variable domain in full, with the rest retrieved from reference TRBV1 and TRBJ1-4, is VTLLEQNPRWRLVPRGQAVNLRCILKNSQYPWMSWYQQDLQKQLQWLFTLRSPGDKEVKSLPGADYLATRVTDTELRLQVANMSQGRTLYCTCSADLQANERLFFGHGTKLSVL.

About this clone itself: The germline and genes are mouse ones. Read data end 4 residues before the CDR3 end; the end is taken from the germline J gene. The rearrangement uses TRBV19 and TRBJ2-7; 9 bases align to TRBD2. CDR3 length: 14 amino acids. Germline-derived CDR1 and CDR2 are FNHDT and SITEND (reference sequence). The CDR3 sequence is CASSIFTGGYEQYF. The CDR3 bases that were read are TGTGCCAGCAGTATATTCACTGGGGGGTAT.

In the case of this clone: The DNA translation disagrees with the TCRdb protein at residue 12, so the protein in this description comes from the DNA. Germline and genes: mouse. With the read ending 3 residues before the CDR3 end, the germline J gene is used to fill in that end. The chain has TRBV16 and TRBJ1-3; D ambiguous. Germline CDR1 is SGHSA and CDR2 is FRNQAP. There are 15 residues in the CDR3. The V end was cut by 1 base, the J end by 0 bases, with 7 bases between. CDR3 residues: CASSLAKISGNTLYF. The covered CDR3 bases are TGTGCAAGCAGCTTAGCAAAAATTTCTGGAAATACG.